Reported below is one TCR beta chain. Antigen unknown. This sample is part of a study of regulatory T cells in long-lasting Graves disease. CDR3-region Arm-PCR and iRepertoire HTBI primers produced the TCR beta libraries. MiXCR was run by TCRdb on the multiplex PCR reads, yielding one entry per CDR3 protein. The sample holds some 600,000 distinct CDR3 sequences, about 15% seen once. Study-wide findings and caveats: Persistent disease favored TRBV28, TRBJ1-2 and TRBJ2-5.

Germline assignment: CDR1 DFQATT and CDR2 SNEGSKA (reference sequence). The CDR3 has 12 amino acids. V was cut by 3 bases and J by 7 bases, with 10 bases left in between. Time point defined: newly diagnosed GD, antithyroid drugs for less than 3 months. Isolated PBMC RNA provided the starting material for the TCR library. This sample also appeared in a second study, on T cells in Graves' hyperthyroidism and ophthalmopathy. This second report adds: An initial round of RT-PCR targeting the TCR CDR3 relied on the HTBI primer set.

This TCR was sampled from a man aged 18 to 30 with Graves disease. This specimen consisted of peripheral blood mononuclear cells (PBMCs), obtained at new diagnosis, from a patient treated with antithyroid drugs. The V call is TRBV20-1, the J call TRBJ2-1; a possible D gene is TRBD2 (6 bases). The CDR3 coding sequence is TGCAGTGCTAGGTTTGGGGGGAATGAGCAGTTCTTC. Its protein product is CSARFGGNEQFF.